This paragraph reports one TCR beta chain. This sample stems from a study of shared clonotypes between healthy human individuals. Overall study: Researchers drew samples from two women and a few men aged 18 to 49. Each donor's CD4 naive and CD4 memory cells filled three plates apiece, CD8 naive two, and CD8 memory one.

Germline-derived CDR1 and CDR2 are LGHNA and YNFKEQ. The V gene lost 3 bases and the J gene lost 7 bases, with 21 bases spanning the gap. The length of the CDR3 is 16 residues. Libraries were prepared by immunoSEQ multiplex PCR; TCRdb keeps only in-frame clonotypes and omits some of them. The sample records roughly 680,000 clones, roughly 72% being singletons. The clonotype was recovered from a woman in her twenties or thirties in good health. Sequencing input: memory CD4+ T cells sorted from blood. Subset described: CD45RA-negative fraction. The J gene is TRBJ1-2, the V gene TRBV4-2; D uncertain. CDR3 sequence (DNA): TGTGCCAGCAGCCAGCTTACGGAAATGGGGTTTCGTGGCTACACCTTC. It codes for CASSQLTEMGFRGYTF.